This TCR beta chain was profiled in a study of blood T cell repertoires in COVID-19 (TCRdb year 2020). At the level of the whole study: Collaborator samples came from the United States, Italy and Spain and covered acute and convalescent phases of COVID-19. The material from the prospective study consisted of cDNA or gDNA derived from T cells, B-cell-depleted T cells, or PBMCs. Deeply sampled blood TCRbeta repertoires from subjects exposed to, actively infected with, or recovered from COVID-19 were included in the dataset. Where available, HLA class I and class II types were obtained from metadata supplied by the sample provider rather than from assay-based typing. A de-identified subject ID, COVID-19 status, age in years and sex were almost always included in the sample metadata. The repertoires were released in a freely available public database intended as a resource for research on the immune response to SARS-CoV-2. Samples came from the ongoing ImmuneRACE study (first 160 participants) plus 1,254 subjects from 6 global collaborators. Beyond this particular receptor, the publication reports: The quantity of clinical and demographic metadata differed by source and by participant and was supplied without curation.

From the cysteine through the phenylalanine, the CDR3 covers 15 amino acids. Left in the record is the CDR3 DNA by itself, 45 bases read in frame from the first base. According to the germline V gene, CDR1 reads SGHDT and CDR2 reads YYEEEE. At the junction V is shortened by 1 base and J by 9 bases; bases outside the gene matches: 9. Whole blood was collected in K2EDTA tubes by collaborating institutions according to the institutions' own protocols. For TCRbeta analysis, collaborators shipped samples as frozen whole blood, isolated PBMCs, or DNA extracted from either of those sample types. This clone was seen just once. Its antigen has not been determined. Base quality data are lacking; no much larger clone is found one base away. The immunoSEQ Assay, a bias-controlled multiplex PCR, was used to amplify TCRbeta CDR3 regions from genomic DNA. The authors processed their data as follows. The number of nucleated cells in each sample was estimated by amplification of reference gene primers within the assay. To quantify the absolute abundance of each unique TCRbeta CDR3 rearrangement, sequence reads were collapsed and filtered. For each sample, productive Simpson clonality was calculated as the square root of Simpson's diversity index over productive rearrangements. TCRdb obtained this table from immuneACCESS and retained in-frame rearrangements with V and J assigned. These tables miss some clones; where compared with another copy, unresolved V genes account for less than half of the shortfall, and the remainder is unexplained. Clonal size and the V and J genes are those of that table, whereas D and trimming came from the DNA. In this sample the table shows roughly 42,000 clones, roughly three quarters of which occur a single time. Roughly 30% of the sample is held by the ten biggest clonotypes.

The sample comprised peripheral blood. The source is a woman at least 80 years old with acute or convalescent COVID-19. The chain couples TRBV5-6 to TRBJ2-1; TRBD1 lines up with 8 middle nucleotides. For the CDR3, the sequence is CASSLRAGGRSEQFF. At the DNA level, the sequence is TGTGCCAGCAGCTTGAGGGCAGGGGGCAGGAGTGAGCAGTTCTTC. Reference TRBV5-6 and TRBJ2-1 proteins supply the regions before and after the CDR3; the full variable domain is: DAGVTQSPTHLIKTRGQQVTLRCSPKSGHDTVSWYQQALGQGPQFIFQYYEEEERQRGNFPDRFSGHQFPNYSSELNVNALLLGDSALYLCASSLRAGGRSEQFFGPGTRLTVL.